The 5 T cell receptor beta chains below all came from one sample that was sequenced in a study of pediatric ulcerative colitis. The assay was immunoSEQ multiplex PCR, and TCRdb's table has in-frame clones only and misses some. The sample shows 40,000 to 55,000 clones, roughly 79% of them seen only once. Rectal tissue came from one to two pinch biopsies taken at colonoscopy. Source material: gut tissue. Source of these receptors: a girl aged 5-17 years with moderate ulcerative colitis.

The rearrangement joins TRBV18 to TRBJ1-1; D possibly corresponds to TRBD1 (5 bases). Trimming left V 6 bases short and J 0 bases short, with 14 bases between. CDR3 length: 15 residues. Germline V gene lookup returns CDR1 KGHSH and CDR2 LQKENI. The CDR3 nucleotides are TGTGCCAGCTCCCACTCGACAGCCCTGAACACTGAAGCTTTCTTT. Amino acid sequence: CASSHSTALNTEAFF.

The chain links TRBV11-2 to TRBJ2-7, with D possibly being TRBD1 or TRBD2 (5 bases each). Trimming left V 3 bases short and J 0 bases short, with 12 bases between. There are 15 residues in the CDR3. Looked up from germline, CDR1 is SGHAT and CDR2 is FQNNGV. The CDR3 DNA is TGTGCCAGCAGCTTCGGGGCCGAGCCCTCCTACGAGCAGTACTTC. It is translated as CASSFGAEPSYEQYF.

The chain combines TRBV30 with TRBJ1-2; no reliable D call. The CDR3 has 15 amino acids. Between the trimmed V and J ends, which lost 0 bases and 0 bases, there was a span of 11 bases. The germline V gene encodes CDR1 GTSNPN and CDR2 SVGIG (reference sequence). CDR3 region: CAWSVIGYSNYGYTF. The CDR3 nucleotides are TGTGCCTGGAGTGTTATAGGATATTCTAACTATGGCTACACCTTC.

This clone appeared once. The chain recombines TRBV29-1 with TRBJ2-1; perhaps TRBD1 as D (5 bases). Germline CDR1 and CDR2: SQVTM and ANQGSEA. There are 16 residues in the CDR3. Trimming removed 3 bases from V and 8 bases from J, with 23 bases in between. The CDR3 is CSVDPPQAGPSYEQFF. For the CDR3, the DNA is TGCAGCGTTGACCCTCCCCAGGCAGGGCCGAGTTATGAGCAGTTCTTC.

In this sample, this clone turned up a few times. A read error may produce the germline difference seen at one junction end. This chain links TRBV7-7 with TRBJ2-2; D is ambiguous. Germline V gives CDR1 SSHAT, CDR2 FNYEAQ (reference sequence). The CDR3 spans 15 residues. DNA for the CDR3: TGTGCTAGCAGCGCCACAGACCAACTCACCGGGGAGCTGTTTTTT. It is translated as CASSATDQLTGELFF. Using reference TRBV7-7 and TRBJ2-2 for the parts outside the CDR3, the full variable domain is GAGVSQSPRYKVTKRGQDVTLRCDPISSHATLYWYQQALGQGPEFLTYFNYEAQPDKSGLPSDRFSAERPEGSISTLTIQRTEQRDSAMYRCASSATDQLTGELFFGEGSRLTVL.